A selection of T cell receptor beta chains follows, all from one sample in a study of shared clonotypes between healthy human individuals. Clones were read by immunoSEQ multiplex PCR, and TCRdb kept only the in-frame ones, dropping some. This table has 760,000 or so clones, approximately 97% appearing once. Source material: naive CD8+ T cells sorted from blood. These receptors originate from a young man in good health. Both conserved end residues are part of each CDR3. The order of the fields is J gene, D gene, clone size, V gene, CDR3 DNA, CDR3 protein. D genes are given only for firm matches. Clone size appears in some rows only: once, few, many, or a class for an expanded clone.

J: TRBJ2-7
D: -
size: few
V: TRBV30
DNA: TGTGCCTGGAGAGGGTGGGAGTCCTACGAGCAGTACTTC
CDR3: CAWRGWESYEQYF

J: TRBJ1-2
D: TRBD1
size: -
V: TRBV7-2
DNA: TGTGCCAGCAGTTCACGCAGCCGGGACAGGACCCATGGCTACACCTTC
CDR3: CASSSRSRDRTHGYTF

J: TRBJ1-1
D: -
size: -
V: TRBV20-1
DNA: TGCAGTGCCAAGGGCACTGAAGCTTTCTTT
CDR3: CSAKGTEAFF

J: TRBJ2-5
D: -
size: -
V: TRBV5-1
DNA: TGCGCCAGCAGCTGGGAAGCCCGACTAGGTGGGGAGACCCAGTACTTC
CDR3: CASSWEARLGGETQYF

J: TRBJ2-5
D: -
size: -
V: TRBV18
DNA: TGTGCCAGCTCAGGGACAAGGGAGTACCAAGAGACCCAGTACTTC
CDR3: CASSGTREYQETQYF

J: TRBJ2-1
D: -
size: -
V: TRBV11-2
DNA: TGTGCCAGCAGCCCGGGACTGATTTACAATGAGCAGTTCTTC
CDR3: CASSPGLIYNEQFF

J: TRBJ2-2
D: TRBD1
size: -
V: TRBV9
DNA: TGTGCCAGCAGCTCGAGACAGGGGAGAGTGGCAAGGGCACCCGGGGAGCTGTTTTTT
CDR3: CASSSRQGRVARAPGELFF

J: TRBJ2-3
D: -
size: -
V: TRBV9
DNA: TGTGCCAGCAGCGTAGGGACCCAGGCAGTCACAGATACGCAGTATTTT
CDR3: CASSVGTQAVTDTQYF

J: TRBJ1-2
D: TRBD1
size: -
V: TRBV14
DNA: TGTGCCAGCAGCCACAATTATGCGGGACAGGCTTATGGCTACACCTTC
CDR3: CASSHNYAGQAYGYTF

J: TRBJ2-3
D: TRBD2
size: -
V: TRBV27
DNA: TGTGCCAGCAGTGCGACCCTTAGCGGGAGGGCCACAGATACGCAGTATTTT
CDR3: CASSATLSGRATDTQYF

J: TRBJ1-1
D: TRBD1
size: -
V: TRBV10-1
DNA: TGCGCCAGCAGTAGCAAGACAGGGGGCGACACTGAAGCTTTCTTT
CDR3: CASSSKTGGDTEAFF

J: TRBJ1-2
D: TRBD1
size: -
V: TRBV28
DNA: TGTGCCAGCAGTTTCCCCACACAGGGGAACTATGGCTACACCTTC
CDR3: CASSFPTQGNYGYTF

J: TRBJ2-7
D: -
size: -
V: TRBV2
DNA: TGTGCCAGCAGGGCCGGGATAGACTACGAGCAGTACTTC
CDR3: CASRAGIDYEQYF

J: TRBJ2-7
D: TRBD1
size: -
V: TRBV5-6
DNA: TGTGCCAGCAGCTTGGCCGGGACAGGGAGTGTGGACGAGCAGTACTTC
CDR3: CASSLAGTGSVDEQYF

J: TRBJ2-1
D: TRBD2
size: -
V: TRBV28
DNA: TGTGCCAGCAGCCAGGCCCCGCACGCAAGCGGGAGGACCTACAATGAGCAGTTCTTC
CDR3: CASSQAPHASGRTYNEQFF

J: TRBJ1-1
D: -
size: -
V: TRBV5-1
DNA: TGCGCCAGCAGCTTGGGGCGGGGGGAGTTACCTGAAGCTTTCTTT
CDR3: CASSLGRGELPEAFF

J: TRBJ1-1
D: -
size: -
V: TRBV7-9
DNA: TGTGCCACCTCAGACAGACTTGACACTGAAGCTTTCTTT
CDR3: CATSDRLDTEAFF

J: TRBJ2-1
D: -
size: -
V: TRBV7-8
DNA: TGTGCCAGCAGCTTGACAGGACCCTCCTACAATGAGCAGTTCTTC
CDR3: CASSLTGPSYNEQFF

J: TRBJ2-3
D: -
size: -
V: TRBV7-9
DNA: TGTGCCAGCTCAGCGTGGGGAATTCCTAACGCACAGATACTAGATACGCAGTATTTT
CDR3: CASSAWGIPNAQILDTQYF

J: TRBJ1-2
D: -
size: -
V: TRBV2
DNA: TGTGCCAGCTGGGACGTCTATGGCTACACCTTC
CDR3: CASWDVYGYTF

J: TRBJ2-5
D: -
size: -
V: TRBV9
DNA: TGTGCCAGCACCCCCGGTGGGAGCAAAGGAGAGACCCAGTACTTC
CDR3: CASTPGGSKGETQYF

J: TRBJ2-7
D: TRBD2
size: -
V: TRBV13
DNA: TGTGCCAGCAGCGCCCCGGGACTAGCTTCCCACGAGCAGTACTTC
CDR3: CASSAPGLASHEQYF

J: TRBJ2-5
D: -
size: -
V: TRBV7-9
DNA: TGTGCCAGCACCCCGGACAGCGAAGAGACCCAGTACTTC
CDR3: CASTPDSEETQYF

J: TRBJ2-7
D: -
size: -
V: TRBV28
DNA: TGTGCCAGCAGTTTAGGACCTGCCTACGAGCAGTACTTC
CDR3: CASSLGPAYEQYF

J: TRBJ2-7
D: TRBD1
size: -
V: TRBV11-2
DNA: TGTGCCAGCAAGTTTACAGGGGCGTCCTACGAGCAGTACTTC
CDR3: CASKFTGASYEQYF